Below are 10 T cell receptor beta chains sequenced from a single sample in a study of shared clonotypes between healthy human individuals. The method was immunoSEQ multiplex PCR; TCRdb's version includes in-frame clones alone and lacks a portion of them. The top ten hold approximately 12% of the sample, which has about 490,000 clones, 70% to 80% seen once. Sequenced material: PBMCs. The source is a woman aged 40 to 49 in good health. Some clones in this sample may be carry-over from other donors' samples.

This chain joins TRBV2 and TRBJ2-2; D may be TRBD1 or TRBD2 (5 bases each). Trimming cost V 6 bases and J 0 bases, with 14 bases left between them. CDR1 SNHLY and CDR2 FYNNEI come from the germline V gene. The CDR3 consists of 16 residues. CDR3 protein: CASSRDPPANTGELFF. The CDR3 DNA is TGTGCCAGCAGCAGGGACCCACCCGCGAACACCGGGGAGCTGTTTTTT.

The chain uses TRBV27 and TRBJ2-2, with 10 bases aligning to TRBD1. The CDR3 spans 14 residues. The trim removed 4 bases at V and 7 bases at J, leaving 3 bases unmatched. Germline V gene sequence: CDR1 MNHEY, CDR2 SMNVEV (reference sequence). The chain's CDR3 is CASSSRTGGGELFF. The CDR3 DNA reads TGTGCCAGCAGTTCCCGGACAGGGGGCGGGGAGCTGTTTTTT.

Notes on this clone: Other DNA sequences in this sample translate to the same CDR3. The chain is built from TRBV28 and TRBJ2-3; 10 bases align to TRBD2. This CDR3 region has 17 residues. CDR1 is MDHEN, CDR2 SYDVKM, per germline. V gave up 8 bases and J gave up 4 bases; unmatched junction bases: 15. The CDR3 sequence is CASPAGGAGGPPDTQYF. The CDR3 DNA is TGTGCCAGCCCCGCGGGGGGAGCGGGAGGGCCGCCAGATACGCAGTATTTT.

V usage is TRBV19 and J usage is TRBJ1-1; possibly TRBD1 for D (5 bases). Germline V gene sequence: CDR1 LNHDA, CDR2 SQIVND (reference sequence). The CDR3 loop spans 14 amino acids. V dropped 4 bases and J dropped 4 bases, with 13 bases sitting between them. The CDR3 DNA reads as TGTGCCAGTAGTACCCCGGGGCTAACCACTGAAGCTTTCTTT. Its translation is CASSTPGLTTEAFF. Supplemented by reference TRBV19 and TRBJ1-1, the full variable domain reads DGGITQSPKYLFRKEGQNVTLSCEQNLNHDAMYWYRQDPGQGLRLIYYSQIVNDFQKGDIAEGYSVSREKKESFPLTVTSAQKNPTAFYLCASSTPGLTTEAFFGQGTRLTVV.

The V call is TRBV7-9, the J call TRBJ2-7, with D perhaps given as TRBD1 or TRBD2 (5 bases each). Looked up from germline, CDR1 is SEHNR and CDR2 is FQNEAQ (reference sequence). The CDR3 runs 15 residues. The germline V and J ends were trimmed by 6 bases and 8 bases, with 23 bases remaining between them. CDR3 in amino acids: CASSSHRDPKTQQYF. The CDR3 nucleotides are TGTGCCAGCAGTTCTCACCGGGACCCCAAGACCCAGCAGTACTTC.

This chain connects TRBV11-2 to TRBJ1-5, with 8 positions matching TRBD1. The V segment lost 1 base and the J segment 4 bases; nucleotides outside the gene matches: 3. The germline gives CDR1 SGHAT, CDR2 FQNNGV. The CDR3 is 15 residues long. CDR3 DNA: TGTGCCAGCAGCTTAGGACAGGGGCAAAATCAGCCCCAGCATTTT. Encoded protein: CASSLGQGQNQPQHF.

The gene calls are TRBV19 and TRBJ2-7, with TRBD1 as a possible D gene (6 bases). V was cut by 0 bases and J by 3 bases, with 9 bases left in between. The CDR3 has 14 amino acids. CDR1 is LNHDA and CDR2 is SQIVND in the germline V gene (reference sequence). The CDR3 loop reads CASSIDLQGYEQYF. DNA of the CDR3: TGTGCCAGTAGTATAGATCTACAGGGCTACGAGCAGTACTTC.

This sequence joins TRBV28 and TRBJ2-5; TRBD2 matches at 10 bases. V shed 6 bases and J 5 bases; nucleotides not matched to a gene: 3. Germline-derived CDR1 and CDR2 are MDHEN and SYDVKM. This CDR3 comprises 13 residues. The CDR3 reads CASRTSGLETQYF. The CDR3 DNA sequence: TGTGCCAGCAGGACTAGCGGGTTGGAGACCCAGTACTTC.

The V call is TRBV4-1, the J call TRBJ2-2, with D tentatively TRBD2 (5 bases). V dropped 4 bases and J dropped 4 bases, with 19 bases sitting between them. CDR1 is MGHRA, CDR2 YSYEKL, per germline. This CDR3 spans 17 amino acids. CDR3 in DNA: TGCGCCAGCAGCCTCCGCCATGGGGTGGGAGCCACCGGGGAGCTGTTTTTT. This encodes CASSLRHGVGATGELFF.

The chain couples TRBV6-6 to TRBJ1-3; 7 bases are shared with TRBD1. The CDR3 consists of 16 residues. Germline CDR1 and CDR2: MNHNY and SVGAGI (reference sequence). Losses at the gene ends were 6 bases for V and 0 bases for J; bases not matched to a gene: 8. CDR3 in DNA: TGTGCCAGCAGCCCCACAGGGGCCCTCTCTGGAAACACCATATATTTT. This sequence encodes CASSPTGALSGNTIYF.